The clone carrying this T cell receptor beta chain was seen more than once but under ten times. Antigen specificity is unknown. This record belongs to a study of T cell repertoires in cytomegalovirus infection. The overall study: CMV infection plus the matching HLA type was flagged by public TCR beta signatures.

TCRdb ran MiXCR on the reads and lists one entry per CDR3 protein. This table holds about half a million distinct CDR3 sequences, around 30% found once. V lost 2 bases and J lost 3; bases outside the gene matches: 7. The CDR3 extends over 16 amino acids. Germline CDR1 reads MGHRA; CDR2 reads YSYEKL. This sequence was found in a human donor in good health (CMV status not recorded). Some clones in this sample may be carry-over from other donors' samples. The specimen was cultured PBMCs, collected from culture after CMV antigen stimulation. The chain has TRBV4-1 and TRBJ2-3, with 8 positions matching TRBD1. The CDR3 reads CASSQRTGIRTDTQYF. The CDR3, as DNA: TGCGCCAGCAGCCAACGGACAGGGATTAGGACAGATACGCAGTATTTT.